This T cell receptor (beta chain) was sequenced for a study of blood T cells in healthy people across ages. The study's findings and limits: With unsorted PBMCs, a conclusive comparison of naive versus antigen-experienced cells was not possible. Older age went with lower TCR beta diversity per million T cells, in a roughly linear way.

This clonotype occurred a few times. Its antigen is still unknown. Through a sample-barcoded 5' primer and a J-beta primer mix, a second PCR was run for roughly 7 to 12 cycles. A 12-random-nucleotide template-switch adaptor tagged each cDNA molecule. A single record per CDR3 protein comes from TCRdb applying MiXCR to the 5' RACE reads. The sample has around 1.5 million distinct CDR3 sequences; roughly 45% are singletons. V lost 3 bases and J lost 7; bases outside the gene matches: 10. The CDR3 totals 15 residues. Germline CDR1 and CDR2: MNHNY and SVGAGI (reference sequence). The chain couples TRBV6-6 to TRBJ1-2, with TRBD1 matching 8 bases. This TCR was recovered from a woman younger than 30 in good health. Specimen: blood. The CDR3 spells CASSYEGQGARGYTF. The CDR3 DNA sequence: TGTGCCAGCAGTTATGAGGGGCAGGGGGCCCGTGGCTACACCTTC.